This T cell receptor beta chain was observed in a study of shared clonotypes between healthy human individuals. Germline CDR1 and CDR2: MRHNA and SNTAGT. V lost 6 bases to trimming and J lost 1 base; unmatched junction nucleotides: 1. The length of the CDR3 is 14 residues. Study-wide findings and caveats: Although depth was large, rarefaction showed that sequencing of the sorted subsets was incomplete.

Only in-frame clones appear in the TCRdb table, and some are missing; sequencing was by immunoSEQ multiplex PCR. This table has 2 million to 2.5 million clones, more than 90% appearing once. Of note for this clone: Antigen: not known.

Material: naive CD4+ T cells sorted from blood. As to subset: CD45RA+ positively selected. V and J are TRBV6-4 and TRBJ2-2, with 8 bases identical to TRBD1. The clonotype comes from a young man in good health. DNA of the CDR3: TGTGCCAGCAGGGGACAGGTGAACACCGGGGAGCTGTTTTTT. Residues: CASRGQVNTGELFF.